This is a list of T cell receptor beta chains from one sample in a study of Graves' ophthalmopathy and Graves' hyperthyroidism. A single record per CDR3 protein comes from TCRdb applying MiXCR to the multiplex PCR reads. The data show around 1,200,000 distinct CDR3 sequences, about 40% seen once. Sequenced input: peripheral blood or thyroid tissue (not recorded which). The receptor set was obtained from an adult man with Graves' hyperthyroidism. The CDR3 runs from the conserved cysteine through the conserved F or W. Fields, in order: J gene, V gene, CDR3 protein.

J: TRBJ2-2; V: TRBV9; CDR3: CASTRGQGAAVGGELFF
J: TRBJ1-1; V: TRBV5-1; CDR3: CASSFLQGALGTEAFF
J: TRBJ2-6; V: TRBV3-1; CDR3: CASSQGGFGANVLTF
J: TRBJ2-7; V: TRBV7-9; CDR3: CASSLAVGLEGSSYEQYF
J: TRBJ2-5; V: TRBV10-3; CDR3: CAISQARTQRETQYF
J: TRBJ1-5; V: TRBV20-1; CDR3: CSARDLGDQPQHF
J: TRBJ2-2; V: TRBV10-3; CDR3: CASYRGPTGELFF
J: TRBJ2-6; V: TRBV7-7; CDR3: CASSLVSGQGANVLTF
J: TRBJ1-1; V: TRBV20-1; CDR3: CSATGTGSISAEAFF
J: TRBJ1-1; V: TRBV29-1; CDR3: CSVEAERLNTEAFF
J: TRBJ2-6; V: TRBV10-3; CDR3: CAISEPTSGANVLTF
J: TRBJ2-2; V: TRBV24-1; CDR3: CATSAPGSRTNTGELFF
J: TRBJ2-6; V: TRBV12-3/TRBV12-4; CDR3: CASSDSLSGANVLTF
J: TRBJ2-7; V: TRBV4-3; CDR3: CASSQDPSGPAYEQYF
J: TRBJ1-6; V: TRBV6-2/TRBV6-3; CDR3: CASRPTRASYNSPLHF
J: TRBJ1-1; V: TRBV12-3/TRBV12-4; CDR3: CASSFVGRGAKRTEAFF
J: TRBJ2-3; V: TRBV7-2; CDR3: CASSFYDF
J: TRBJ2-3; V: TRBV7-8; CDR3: CASSVSRDTQYF
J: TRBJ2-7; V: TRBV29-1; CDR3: CSVEDVASGSYEQYF
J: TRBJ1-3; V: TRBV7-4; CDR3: CASSHYPPRDGRGNTIYF
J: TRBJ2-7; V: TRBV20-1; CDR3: CSAKDPGQAPYEQYF
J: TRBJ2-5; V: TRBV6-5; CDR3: CASSYSSGGPQETQYF
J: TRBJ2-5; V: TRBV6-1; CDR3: CASRAFRAETQYF
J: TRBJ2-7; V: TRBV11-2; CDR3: CASSHLTTWQYF
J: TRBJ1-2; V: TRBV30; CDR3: CAWSVHQGAVSGYTF
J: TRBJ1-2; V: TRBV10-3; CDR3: CAISDTGTNYGYTF
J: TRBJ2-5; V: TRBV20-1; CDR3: CSALRAGGRRETQYF
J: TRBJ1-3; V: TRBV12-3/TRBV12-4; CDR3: CASRPGTGGNTIYF
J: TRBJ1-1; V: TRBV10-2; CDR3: CASSEAIRGMAEAFF
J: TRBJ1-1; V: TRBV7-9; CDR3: CASSLRQGLGTEAFF